The 9 T cell receptor beta chains below come from one sample, sequenced in a study of cytomegalovirus exposure and HLA in healthy donors. Clones were read by immunoSEQ multiplex PCR, and TCRdb kept only the in-frame ones, dropping some. The data contain approximately 300,000 clones, around 90% of them seen just once; the ten biggest clones take up 1.2%. Material: PBMCs. The receptors were gathered from a woman aged 25 to 39 in good health and CMV-seropositive.

The chain employs TRBV28 and TRBJ2-7; D might be TRBD1 (7 bases). Per germline, CDR1 MDHEN and CDR2 SYDVKM. This CDR3 contains 14 residues. V lost 5 bases and J lost 0, with 11 bases in between. The CDR3 nucleotides are TGTGCCAGCAGTCACCAGGGGGGCTCCTACGAGCAGTACTTC. Translating gives CASSHQGGSYEQYF.

The gene calls are TRBV6-5 and TRBJ2-3; 7 bases align to TRBD2. The CDR3 covers 14 residues. Germline loops: CDR1 MNHEY, CDR2 SVGAGI. The J segment lost 4 bases and the V segment lost 6 bases, leaving 7 bases of the junction unmatched. DNA of the CDR3: TGTGCCAGCAGCCTTCGGGAGGCCGCAGATACGCAGTATTTT. It is translated as CASSLREAADTQYF.

This clone showed up just a few times. The chain links TRBV18 to TRBJ2-7; 7 bases fit TRBD1. The CDR3 has 17 amino acids. The J segment lost 2 bases and the V segment lost 3 bases, leaving 13 bases of the junction unmatched. CDR1 is KGHSH, CDR2 LQKENI, per germline. CDR3 loop: CASSPAPGQPNTYEQYF. The CDR3 nucleotides are TGTGCCAGCTCACCCGCCCCGGGACAGCCAAACACCTACGAGCAGTACTTC.

The chain recombines TRBV19 with TRBJ2-1, with 11 bases fitting TRBD1. CDR1 and CDR2 from the germline V gene are LNHDA and SQIVND (reference sequence). CDR3 length equals 13 residues. Trimming removed 7 bases from V and 8 bases from J; junction bases left unmatched: 4. The CDR3 coding sequence is TGTGCCAGTACCGGGACAGGGGGACATGAGCAGTTCTTC. Amino acids: CASTGTGGHEQFF.

The chain links TRBV12-2 to TRBJ2-3; the table assigns TRBD1, which was not confirmed against the DNA. TRBV12-2 is a known pseudogene. The CDR3 extends over 18 amino acids. As DNA, the CDR3 is TGTGCAAGTCGCCCCTCAATAGGGGTCCCCCCGCGCACAGATACGCAGTATTTT. This codes for CASRPSIGVPPRTDTQYF.

The rearrangement uses TRBV9 and TRBJ2-1, with 7 bases matching TRBD2. CDR3 length: 20 residues. Germline trimming cut 0 bases from V and 6 bases from J; bases unmatched to any gene: 21. Germline lookup yields CDR1 SGDLS and CDR2 YYNGEE. As DNA, the CDR3 is TGTGCCAGCAGCGTAGTAGCCCGAAAGGTTTCGGGGGGAGAGTCCAATGAGCAGTTCTTC. Its translation: CASSVVARKVSGGESNEQFF.

V usage is TRBV19 and J usage is TRBJ2-3; unclear D gene. Germline-derived CDR1 and CDR2 are LNHDA and SQIVND (reference sequence). Trimming left V 4 bases short and J 2 bases short, with 16 bases between. There are 16 residues in the CDR3. CDR3 loop: CASSNLVRQSTDTQYF. DNA for the CDR3: TGTGCCAGTAGTAATTTGGTGAGGCAGTCCACAGATACGCAGTATTTT.

V gene TRBV2 combines with J gene TRBJ2-1, with a possible D match to TRBD1 (6 bases). The CDR3 extends over 13 amino acids. In germline, CDR1 is SNHLY, CDR2 FYNNEI. Trimming stripped 8 bases from V and 3 bases from J, with 11 bases between. CDR3 region: CASSPDSYNEQFF. The CDR3 DNA reads as TGTGCCAGCTCTCCGGACAGCTACAATGAGCAGTTCTTC. The full variable domain, completed using reference TRBV2 and TRBJ2-1, is EPEVTQTPSHQVTQMGQEVILRCVPISNHLYFYWYRQILGQKVEFLVSFYNNEISEKSEIFDDQFSVERPDGSNFTLKIRSTKLEDSAMYFCASSPDSYNEQFFGPGTRLTVL.

J is TRBJ2-1 and V is TRBV5-4, with 10 positions matching TRBD2. CDR1 is SGHNT and CDR2 is YYREEE in the germline V gene (reference sequence). The CDR3 is 16 residues long. J was trimmed by 3 bases and V by 5 bases; bases with no gene match: 8. The CDR3 region is CASRDGLADLYNEQFF. CDR3 bases: TGTGCCAGCAGGGACGGACTAGCGGACCTCTACAATGAGCAGTTCTTC.